These 14 T cell receptor beta chains originate from one sample sequenced in a study of blood T cell repertoires in COVID-19. Clones were sequenced by immunoSEQ multiplex PCR, and TCRdb holds only the in-frame ones, with some missing. This sample yields tens of thousands of clones, of which 60% to 80% are seen a single time; 16% belongs to the top ten. Source material: peripheral blood. The receptors here all came from a man in his 70s with active or convalescent COVID-19.

CDR3 loop: CAWQLAGDVGETQYF. The DNA of the CDR3 is TGTGCCTGGCAGCTAGCGGGGGACGTCGGGGAGACCCAGTACTTC. This sequence joins TRBV30 and TRBJ2-5; 10 bases are shared with TRBD2. In germline, CDR1 is GTSNPN, CDR2 SVGIG (reference sequence). This CDR3 has 15 amino acids. V shed 5 bases and J 5 bases; nucleotides not matched to a gene: 11. Based on the CDR3 plus reference TRBV30 and TRBJ2-5, the full variable domain is SQTIHQWPATLVQPVGSPLSLECTVEGTSNPNLYWYRQAAGRGLQLLFYSVGIGQISSEVPQNLSASRPQDRQFILSSKKLLLSDSGFYLCAWQLAGDVGETQYFGPGTRLLVL.

The chain couples TRBV3-1 (or the pseudogene TRBV3-2) to TRBJ1-1; D remains ambiguous. The V end was cut by 2 bases, the J end by 8 bases, with 15 bases between. CDR1 LGHDT and CDR2 YNNKEL come from the germline V gene (reference sequence). This CDR3 region has 14 residues. CDR3 DNA: TGTGCCAGCAGCCAATCTGGAACATTGGGCGAAGCTTTCTTT. The encoded protein is CASSQSGTLGEAFF.

The genes are TRBV5-1 and TRBJ2-2, with 7 bases lining up with TRBD1. V trimming: 2 bases; J trimming: 4 bases; junction bases outside the gene matches: 5. The CDR3 covers 15 residues. The germline V gene has CDR1 SGHRS and CDR2 YFSETQ. CDR3 nucleotides: TGCGCCAGCAGCTTAGGGGGCGATGGCACCGGGGAGCTGTTTTTT. Its protein product is CASSLGGDGTGELFF. The full variable domain, with the rest looked up from reference TRBV5-1 and TRBJ2-2, is KAGVTQTPRYLIKTRGQQVTLSCSPISGHRSVSWYQQTPGQGLQFLFEYFSETQRNKGNFPGRFSGRQFSNSRSEMNVSTLELGDSALYLCASSLGGDGTGELFFGEGSRLTVL.

This rearrangement joins TRBV28 to TRBJ1-2; 7 bases are a match to TRBD1. Germline V gives CDR1 MDHEN, CDR2 SYDVKM. The length of the CDR3 is 14 residues. In DNA form, the CDR3 reads TGTGCGTGCAACCGGGACAGCCTAAACTATGGCTACACCTTC. This encodes CACNRDSLNYGYTF.

This chain joins TRBV4-2 and TRBJ2-5; 11 bases agree with TRBD2. CDR3 size: 16 residues. Looked up from germline, CDR1 is LGHNA and CDR2 is YNFKEQ. V gave up 4 bases and J gave up 2 bases; unmatched junction bases: 6. CDR3 sequence: CASSLTSGASQETQYF. CDR3 nucleotides: TGTGCCAGCAGCCTGACTAGCGGGGCTAGTCAAGAGACCCAGTACTTC.

This clone was seen only a few times. V and J are TRBV28 and TRBJ1-1; TRBD1 aligns across 7 bases. CDR3 length: 12 residues. Germline V gene lookup returns CDR1 MDHEN and CDR2 SYDVKM. V lost 7 bases, J lost 8 bases, and 7 bases stayed unmatched. The CDR3 region is CASKERDREAFF. The CDR3 DNA reads TGTGCCAGCAAGGAGAGGGACAGAGAAGCTTTCTTT. Full variable domain (outside the CDR3, taken from reference TRBV28 and TRBJ1-1): DVKVTQSSRYLVKRTGEKVFLECVQDMDHENMFWYRQDPGLGLRLIYFSYDVKMKEKGDIPEGYSVSREKKERFSLILESASTNQTSMYLCASKERDREAFFGQGTRLTVV.

The chain combines TRBV9 with TRBJ1-1; a weak D match, TRBD1 (6 bases). Germline CDR1 reads SGDLS; CDR2 reads YYNGEE. The CDR3 is 15 amino acids. The ends were cut back, 0 bases at V and 10 bases at J, with 19 bases in the middle. CDR3 in DNA: TGTGCCAGCAGCGTAGGTCTGGGGGCCGAATGGGGAGCTTTCTTT. It specifies CASSVGLGAEWGAFF. The whole variable domain, filled in from reference TRBV9 and TRBJ1-1, reads DSGVTQTPKHLITATGQRVTLRCSPRSGDLSVYWYQQSLDQGLQFLIQYYNGEERAKGNILERFSAQQFPDLHSELNLSSLELGDSALYFCASSVGLGAEWGAFFGQGTRLTVV.

This chain links TRBV7-9 with TRBJ1-5; D is uncertain. V gave up 4 bases and J gave up 5 bases, with 12 bases separating them. Germline V gene lookup returns CDR1 SEHNR and CDR2 FQNEAQ (reference sequence). The CDR3 is made up of 14 amino acids. The CDR3 bases are TGTGCCAGCAGCTACGGGGAATGGGATCAGCCCCAGCATTTT. It codes for CASSYGEWDQPQHF.

The CDR3 protein is CASRARGGGGQFRNSPLHF. The CDR3 region has the DNA TGTGCCAGCAGGGCGAGGGGCGGCGGGGGGCAATTTCGGAATTCACCCCTCCACTTT. V gene TRBV2 combines with J gene TRBJ1-6; maybe TRBD1 (6 bases). This CDR3 has 19 residues. V lost 6 bases, J lost 7 bases, and 28 bases lay in between. Germline assignment: CDR1 SNHLY and CDR2 FYNNEI.

This clone has a single count. The chain has TRBV3-1 (or the pseudogene TRBV3-2) and TRBJ1-6; 8 nucleotides match TRBD1. This CDR3 contains 15 residues. Germline V gives CDR1 LGHDT, CDR2 YNNKEL (reference sequence). The V and J ends lost 1 base and 10 bases, in that order; junction bases with no gene match: 6. This CDR3 reads CASSQGTGLDSPLHF. The CDR3 coding sequence is TGTGCCAGCAGCCAAGGGACAGGGCTGGACTCACCCCTCCACTTT.

The chain employs TRBV6-6 and TRBJ1-1; no firm D call. Germline CDR1 reads MNHNY; CDR2 reads SVGAGI (reference sequence). The V end was cut by 2 bases, the J end by 4 bases, with 11 bases between. The CDR3 is made up of 14 amino acids. As DNA, the CDR3 is TGTGCCAGCAGTTACGCCCCGAGAGGCACTGAAGCTTTCTTT. This encodes CASSYAPRGTEAFF.

V usage is TRBV28 and J usage is TRBJ1-2; 8 bases are shared with TRBD1. V was pared by 3 bases and J by 4 bases, with 10 bases of the junction left unmatched. Per germline, CDR1 MDHEN and CDR2 SYDVKM. This CDR3 has 16 residues. CDR3 in DNA: TGTGCCAGCAGTTTGGGACAGGTTCACCAGTTCTATGGCTACACCTTC. As protein: CASSLGQVHQFYGYTF.

By frequency in the sample, this clone is medium-sized. Other DNA sequences within the sample encode an identical CDR3. The rearrangement joins TRBV7-6 to TRBJ1-1, with a tentative D call TRBD1 (5 bases). The CDR3 contains 15 residues. Trimming stripped 1 base from V and 1 base from J, with 10 bases between. In germline, CDR1 is SGHVS, CDR2 FNYEAQ. CDR3 region: CASSLVGVENTEAFF. For the CDR3, the DNA is TGTGCCAGCAGCTTAGTAGGGGTTGAGAACACTGAAGCTTTCTTT.

The chain joins TRBV10-2 to TRBJ2-4; a possible D gene is TRBD2 (6 bases). The V gene lost 4 bases and the J gene lost 0 bases, with 10 bases spanning the gap. Germline V CDR1 and CDR2: WSHSY, SAAADI. This CDR3 is 15 amino acids long. The CDR3 region has the DNA TGCGCCAGCAGTGCGGGGGAGTTAGCCAAAAACATTCAGTACTTC. Its protein product is CASSAGELAKNIQYF.